The 6 T cell receptor beta chains below all came from one sample that was sequenced in a study of T cell repertoires in cytomegalovirus infection. TCRdb re-called the reads through MiXCR, storing one row per CDR3 protein. The sample holds fewer than 900,000 distinct CDR3 sequences, just under 30% seen once. These receptors are not linked to any known antigen. The sequencing here drew on cultured CD8+ T cells from PBMCs, taken from culture after CMV antigen stimulation. The receptors stem from a human donor in good health (CMV status not recorded). Some clones in this sample may be carry-over from other donors' samples.

In its sample, this clonotype was seen many times. The chain is built from TRBV7-6 and TRBJ2-7, with 8 bases matching TRBD1. Germline trimming cut 4 bases from V and 3 bases from J; bases unmatched to any gene: 11. Germline V gene lookup returns CDR1 SGHVS and CDR2 FNYEAQ. The CDR3 is made up of 16 amino acids. CDR3 nucleotide sequence: TGTGCCAGCAGCTCAACCGGACAGGGTTTCTTCTACGAGCAGTACTTC. Translation: CASSSTGQGFFYEQYF.

The chain recombines TRBV12-3 or TRBV12-4 with TRBJ1-5; D gene uncertain. Trimming stripped 2 bases from V and 7 bases from J, with 9 bases between. The CDR3 has 13 residues. The CDR3 bases are TGTGCCAGCAGTTTATCCGGGAAGCAGCCCCAGCATTTT. It is translated as CASSLSGKQPQHF.

This clonotype was observed a handful of times. The V call is TRBV2, the J call TRBJ2-7; 8 nucleotides match TRBD1. J was trimmed by 3 bases and V by 10 bases; bases with no gene match: 5. Germline CDR1 is SNHLY and CDR2 is FYNNEI. The CDR3 totals 12 residues. The CDR3 protein is CATRQGFYEQYV. For the CDR3, the DNA is TGTGCCACCCGACAGGGGTTCTACGAGCAGTACGTC.

This clonotype was picked up a small number of times. This rearrangement joins TRBV6-1 to TRBJ1-6; D call uncertain. The ends were cut back, 5 bases at V and 10 bases at J, with 15 bases in the middle. Per germline, CDR1 MNHNS and CDR2 SASEGT. This CDR3 has 14 amino acids. The CDR3 loop is CASSLTQRGSPLHF. The CDR3 DNA reads as TGTGCCAGCAGTCTCACACAGCGCGGGTCACCCCTCCACTTT.

This chain links TRBV27 with TRBJ1-6; D is undetermined. Deletions cut 5 bases from V and 11 bases from J, with 13 bases between. This CDR3 has 13 amino acids. The V gene's germline CDR1 is MNHEY and CDR2 SMNVEV (reference sequence). The CDR3 nucleotides read TGTGCCAGCAGTCGCTTGACCGAACCACCCCTCCACTTT. This sequence encodes CASSRLTEPPLHF.

The chain recombines TRBV12-3 or TRBV12-4 with TRBJ2-7; 7 nucleotides line up with TRBD1. Trimming at V came to 6 bases and at J to 5 bases, leaving 16 bases not matched to a gene. The CDR3 has 16 residues. The CDR3 loop is CASSSLRQGQPHEQYF. The CDR3 DNA reads TGTGCCAGCAGCTCCCTCCGACAGGGTCAGCCCCACGAGCAGTACTTC.